A selection of T cell receptor beta chains follows, all from one sample in a study of T cell responses to AZD1222 COVID-19 vaccine. Sequencing used immunoSEQ multiplex PCR; TCRdb keeps in-frame clones, though not all of them. The sample has around 100,000 clones; about 90% are singletons. The source material was peripheral blood, sampled on day 0 of AZD1222 vaccination. These receptor sequences come from an adult in good health. Each CDR3 is given with its conserved first and last residue. A D gene is named only where the DNA matches it firmly. Clone size is not always given. Where it is, it says once, few, many or a class for expanded clones.

CDR3 length: 15
clone size: .
J gene: TRBJ2-7
D gene: TRBD1
V gene: TRBV28
CDR3 protein: CASSLTGGPTYEQYF
CDR3 DNA: TGTGCCAGCAGTCTGACAGGGGGCCCCACCTACGAGCAGTACTTC

CDR3 length: 16
clone size: .
J gene: TRBJ1-1
D gene: TRBD1
V gene: TRBV7-2
CDR3 protein: CASSLRSTGVVTEAFF
CDR3 DNA: TGTGCCAGCAGCTTACGGTCGACAGGGGTTGTCACTGAAGCTTTCTTT

CDR3 length: 14
clone size: .
J gene: TRBJ1-2
D gene: TRBD1
V gene: TRBV6-5
CDR3 protein: CASRAGTGFDGYTF
CDR3 DNA: TGTGCCAGCAGGGCCGGGACAGGGTTTGATGGCTACACCTTC

CDR3 length: 11
clone size: .
J gene: TRBJ1-5
D gene: .
V gene: TRBV29-1
CDR3 protein: CSVEDPIGQHF
CDR3 DNA: TGCAGCGTTGAAGATCCCATTGGACAGCATTTT

CDR3 length: 17
clone size: .
J gene: TRBJ2-3
D gene: TRBD2
V gene: TRBV6-2/TRBV6-3
CDR3 protein: CASSYPIAGGNTDTQYF
CDR3 DNA: TGTGCCAGCAGTTACCCGATAGCGGGGGGGAACACAGATACGCAGTATTTT

CDR3 length: 15
clone size: once
J gene: TRBJ1-1
D gene: TRBD1
V gene: TRBV28
CDR3 protein: CASSSPGTGNTEAFF
CDR3 DNA: TGTGCCAGCAGTTCCCCCGGGACAGGGAACACTGAAGCTTTCTTT

CDR3 length: 13
clone size: .
J gene: TRBJ1-2
D gene: TRBD1
V gene: TRBV7-9
CDR3 protein: CASSHGQGYGYTF
CDR3 DNA: TGTGCCAGCAGTCACGGACAGGGCTATGGCTACACCTTC

CDR3 length: 14
clone size: few
J gene: TRBJ2-7
D gene: .
V gene: TRBV9
CDR3 protein: CASSVGTGPYEQYF
CDR3 DNA: TGTGCCAGCAGCGTAGGGACCGGACCCTACGAGCAGTACTTC

CDR3 length: 19
clone size: .
J gene: TRBJ2-1
D gene: TRBD2
V gene: TRBV6-2/TRBV6-3
CDR3 protein: CASSYNGLAGREGYNEQFF
CDR3 DNA: TGTGCCAGCAGTTACAACGGACTAGCGGGCCGAGAGGGATACAATGAGCAGTTCTTC

CDR3 length: 13
clone size: .
J gene: TRBJ1-2
D gene: .
V gene: TRBV15
CDR3 protein: CATSRDGGGGYTF
CDR3 DNA: TGTGCCACCAGCAGAGATGGGGGCGGTGGCTACACCTTC

CDR3 length: 12
clone size: .
J gene: TRBJ2-3
D gene: .
V gene: TRBV29-1
CDR3 protein: CSVEVGVDTQYF
CDR3 DNA: TGCAGCGTTGAAGTCGGGGTGGATACGCAGTATTTT

CDR3 length: 17
clone size: .
J gene: TRBJ1-2
D gene: TRBD1
V gene: TRBV7-9
CDR3 protein: CASSLSQGATPYGGYTF
CDR3 DNA: TGTGCCAGCAGCTTAAGTCAGGGGGCGACCCCCTACGGGGGCTACACCTTC

CDR3 length: 15
clone size: .
J gene: TRBJ2-4
D gene: .
V gene: TRBV7-6
CDR3 protein: CASSLDPTVSNIQYF
CDR3 DNA: TGTGCCAGCAGCTTAGACCCGACAGTGTCAAACATTCAGTACTTC

CDR3 length: 13
clone size: .
J gene: TRBJ1-6
D gene: .
V gene: TRBV9
CDR3 protein: CASSEGGNSPLHF
CDR3 DNA: TGTGCCAGCAGCGAGGGTGGTAATTCACCCCTCCACTTT

CDR3 length: 17
clone size: .
J gene: TRBJ2-2
D gene: TRBD2
V gene: TRBV5-4
CDR3 protein: CASSSGLAGAGTGELFF
CDR3 DNA: TGTGCCAGCAGCTCCGGACTAGCGGGAGCGGGCACCGGGGAGCTGTTTTTT

CDR3 length: 14
clone size: .
J gene: TRBJ2-7
D gene: TRBD1
V gene: TRBV19
CDR3 protein: CASSKDRGPYEQYF
CDR3 DNA: TGTGCCAGTAGTAAAGACAGGGGGCCTTACGAGCAGTACTTC

CDR3 length: 15
clone size: .
J gene: TRBJ2-1
D gene: .
V gene: TRBV6-5
CDR3 protein: CASSYSGVSYNEQFF
CDR3 DNA: TGTGCCAGCAGTTACTCGGGGGTCTCCTACAATGAGCAGTTCTTC

CDR3 length: 16
clone size: .
J gene: TRBJ2-1
D gene: TRBD1
V gene: TRBV7-2
CDR3 protein: CASSSTPGQGLGEQFF
CDR3 DNA: TGTGCCAGCAGCTCGACTCCGGGACAGGGGCTAGGTGAGCAGTTCTTC

CDR3 length: 11
clone size: .
J gene: TRBJ2-1
D gene: .
V gene: TRBV29-1
CDR3 protein: CSGESYNEQFF
CDR3 DNA: TGCAGCGGTGAGTCCTACAATGAGCAGTTCTTC

CDR3 length: 14
clone size: few
J gene: TRBJ1-3
D gene: .
V gene: TRBV5-4
CDR3 protein: CASSLDLSGNTIYF
CDR3 DNA: TGTGCCAGCAGCTTAGACCTCTCTGGAAACACCATATATTTT

CDR3 length: 17
clone size: .
J gene: TRBJ1-2
D gene: TRBD1
V gene: TRBV19
CDR3 protein: CASSIAGTGVLRYGYTF
CDR3 DNA: TGTGCCAGTAGTATAGCCGGGACAGGGGTATTACGGTATGGCTACACCTTC

CDR3 length: 11
clone size: .
J gene: TRBJ2-7
D gene: .
V gene: TRBV6-5
CDR3 protein: CASSSIGVQYF
CDR3 DNA: TGTGCCAGCAGTTCCATCGGGGTACAGTACTTC

CDR3 length: 15
clone size: .
J gene: TRBJ2-7
D gene: TRBD2
V gene: TRBV7-2
CDR3 protein: CASSSNSGGTSEQYF
CDR3 DNA: TGTGCCAGCAGCTCGAATAGCGGGGGGACTTCCGAGCAGTACTTC

CDR3 length: 16
clone size: .
J gene: TRBJ1-1
D gene: TRBD1
V gene: TRBV2
CDR3 protein: CASTGHVTGEVTEAFF
CDR3 DNA: TGTGCCAGCACGGGTCATGTGACAGGGGAGGTCACTGAAGCTTTCTTT

CDR3 length: 13
clone size: once
J gene: TRBJ1-2
D gene: TRBD1
V gene: TRBV3-1/TRBV3-2
CDR3 protein: CASSLDRGYGYTF
CDR3 DNA: TGTGCCAGCAGCCTGGACAGGGGCTATGGCTACACCTTC

CDR3 length: 12
clone size: .
J gene: TRBJ2-5
D gene: .
V gene: TRBV11-2
CDR3 protein: CASSPQMETQYF
CDR3 DNA: TGTGCCAGCAGCCCCCAGATGGAGACCCAGTACTTC

CDR3 length: 15
clone size: .
J gene: TRBJ1-1
D gene: .
V gene: TRBV6-2/TRBV6-3
CDR3 protein: CASSYRGSLNTEAFF
CDR3 DNA: TGTGCCAGCAGTTACCGGGGCAGCTTGAACACTGAAGCTTTCTTT

CDR3 length: 13
clone size: .
J gene: TRBJ1-1
D gene: .
V gene: TRBV4-1
CDR3 protein: CASSQAMNTEAFF
CDR3 DNA: TGCGCCAGCAGCCAAGCGATGAACACTGAAGCTTTCTTT

CDR3 length: 15
clone size: .
J gene: TRBJ1-2
D gene: .
V gene: TRBV4-1
CDR3 protein: CASKKNRGVDYGYTF
CDR3 DNA: TGCGCCAGCAAAAAGAATCGTGGGGTAGACTATGGCTACACCTTC

CDR3 length: 14
clone size: .
J gene: TRBJ2-7
D gene: .
V gene: TRBV6-1
CDR3 protein: CASSEPTETYEQYF
CDR3 DNA: TGTGCCAGCAGTGAACCGACAGAGACCTACGAGCAGTACTTC

CDR3 length: 18
clone size: .
J gene: TRBJ1-3
D gene: .
V gene: TRBV18
CDR3 protein: CASSPPQGPSPSGNTIYF
CDR3 DNA: TGTGCCAGCTCACCACCCCAGGGCCCCTCGCCCTCTGGAAACACCATATATTTT

CDR3 length: 13
clone size: few
J gene: TRBJ1-2
D gene: TRBD1
V gene: TRBV10-1
CDR3 protein: CASRGTACYGYTF
CDR3 DNA: TGCGCCAGCAGGGGGACAGCCTGCTATGGCTACACCTTC

CDR3 length: 13
clone size: .
J gene: TRBJ2-2
D gene: .
V gene: TRBV12-3/TRBV12-4
CDR3 protein: CASSLIEAGELFF
CDR3 DNA: TGTGCCAGCAGTTTGATTGAAGCCGGGGAGCTGTTTTTT

CDR3 length: 13
clone size: .
J gene: TRBJ2-1
D gene: TRBD2
V gene: TRBV2
CDR3 protein: CASSAGLNNEQFF
CDR3 DNA: TGTGCCAGCAGCGCGGGACTAAACAATGAGCAGTTCTTC